This T cell receptor beta chain was retrieved from a study of shared clonotypes between healthy human individuals. About the study: Per donor, three plates held CD4 naive cells, three held CD4 memory, two held CD8 naive and one held CD8 memory. Study-level findings and limits: Among donors, sharing of clonotypes was expected to be affected by sequencing depth. Having only a few donors restricted how much genetic and exposure-history diversity was captured.

The CDR3 contains 15 residues. V dropped 1 base and J dropped 0 bases, with 10 bases sitting between them. CDR1 LNHDA and CDR2 SQIVND come from the germline V gene (reference sequence). A remark on this clone: Its specificity is unknown.

The DNA input per sorted-subset replicate PCR was about 220 ng, corresponding to roughly 31,000 T cell genomes. The table came from immunoSEQ multiplex PCR; TCRdb's copy has only in-frame clones and leaves some out. The sample has about 1.1 million clones, roughly 77% seen once. Sequencing was carried out using memory CD4+ T cells from PBMCs. The subset is: CD45RA-negative fraction. This chain connects TRBV19 to TRBJ2-7, with D hard to call. This receptor was identified in a man aged 18 to 29 in good health. Some clones in this sample may be carry-over from other donors' samples. CDR3 nucleotides: TGTGCCAGTAGTATAGGGGCGTCGAGCTCCTACGAGCAGTACTTC. This sequence encodes CASSIGASSSYEQYF. The whole variable domain, remainder taken from reference TRBV19 and TRBJ2-7, is DGGITQSPKYLFRKEGQNVTLSCEQNLNHDAMYWYRQDPGQGLRLIYYSQIVNDFQKGDIAEGYSVSREKKESFPLTVTSAQKNPTAFYLCASSIGASSSYEQYFGPGTRLTVT.